This entry lists 20 T cell receptor beta chains sequenced from one sample in a study of CD8+ T cells in alopecia areata. The treatment is: oral pan-JAK inhibitor, 5-10 mg twice daily. cDNA serving as the sequencing template came from extracted, reverse transcribed RNA. This table comes from immunoSEQ multiplex PCR, and its TCRdb copy is limited to in-frame clones, with some not included. The table includes 210,000 or so clones, around 65% detected once. Sample: CD4+ T cells sorted from blood, taken around week 44, from a patient treated with tofacitinib. These TCRs come from a human donor with alopecia areata.

This clone occurred a few times. The gene calls are TRBV29-1 and TRBJ2-1; D possibly corresponds to TRBD2 (6 bases). The ends were cut back, 3 bases at V and 6 bases at J, with 15 bases in the middle. Germline V gene sequence: CDR1 SQVTM, CDR2 ANQGSEA. CDR3 length equals 14 residues. CDR3 bases: TGCAGCGTTGAGAAGGGGAGGTCGGGCAATGAGCAGTTCTTC. Protein product: CSVEKGRSGNEQFF.

The table lists this clone with a count of one. The chain uses TRBV7-2 and TRBJ1-5; D gene uncertain. Trimming stripped 2 bases from V and 6 bases from J, with 8 bases between. Germline CDR1 reads SGHTA; CDR2 reads FQGNSA. This CDR3 region has 13 residues. For the CDR3, the DNA is TGTGCCAGCAGCTTACAGTGGGTTCAGCCCCAGCATTTT. This sequence encodes CASSLQWVQPQHF.

This clone was found once. The V and J genes are TRBV30 and TRBJ1-1, with 8 positions matching TRBD1. V dropped 4 bases and J dropped 0; count of bases not matched to a gene: 7. Germline CDR1 reads GTSNPN; CDR2 reads SVGIG (reference sequence). The CDR3 loop spans 15 amino acids. The CDR3 nucleotides are TGTGCCTGGATAAGACAGGGGCTTATGAACACTGAAGCTTTCTTT. Residues: CAWIRQGLMNTEAFF.

This sequence joins TRBV29-1 and TRBJ1-1; D is unclear. The CDR3 spans 13 residues. From germline, CDR1 is SQVTM and CDR2 ANQGSEA. Trimming removed 7 bases at V and 2 bases at J, with 14 bases between. In DNA, the CDR3 is TGCAGCGCCTCTACGACCCTTAACACTGAAGCTTTCTTT. Translated: CSASTTLNTEAFF.

This clone was detected a few times. This CDR3 reads CSVPGQENSPLHF. The CDR3 DNA follows: TGCAGCGTCCCGGGACAGGAGAATTCACCCCTCCACTTT. V gene TRBV29-1 combines with J gene TRBJ1-6; 8 bases are shared with TRBD1. The CDR3 runs 13 residues. Germline loops: CDR1 SQVTM, CDR2 ANQGSEA. With V trimmed by 6 bases and J by 7 bases, 5 bases remained unmatched. Supplemented by reference TRBV29-1 and TRBJ1-6, the full variable domain reads SAVISQKPSRDICQRGTSLTIQCQVDSQVTMMFWYRQQPGQSLTLIATANQGSEATYESGFVIDKFPISRPNLTFSTLTVSNMSPEDSSIYLCSVPGQENSPLHFGNGTRLTVT.

This sequence joins TRBV7-9 and TRBJ1-4; 8 nucleotides line up with TRBD1. CDR1 and CDR2 from the germline V gene are SEHNR and FQNEAQ (reference sequence). The CDR3 has 13 amino acids. Trimming removed 4 bases from V and 8 bases from J; junction bases left unmatched: 3. In DNA, the CDR3 is TGTGCCAGCAGCTCGACAGGGGTGGAAAAACTGTTTTTT. Protein: CASSSTGVEKLFF.

This clone was detected only once. The V call is TRBV29-1, the J call TRBJ2-3; no firm D call. Germline lookup yields CDR1 SQVTM and CDR2 ANQGSEA. The V and J ends lost 3 bases and 5 bases respectively, with 6 bases between them. The CDR3 length is 11 residues. This chain's CDR3 is CSVDERDTQYF. The CDR3 region has the DNA TGCAGCGTTGATGAGAGAGATACGCAGTATTTT.

For this clone: Other DNA sequences in this specimen translate into the identical CDR3. The V call is TRBV5-1, the J call TRBJ2-7; TRBD1 aligns across 11 bases. V lost 3 bases, J lost 2 bases, and 1 base stayed unmatched. The CDR3 is 14 residues long. In germline, CDR1 is SGHRS, CDR2 YFSETQ. CDR3 DNA: TGCGCCAGCAGCTCGGGACAGGGGGCCTACGAGCAGTACTTC. Residues: CASSSGQGAYEQYF.

The genes are TRBV29-1 and TRBJ1-1, with D perhaps TRBD1 (5 bases). Germline V gene lookup returns CDR1 SQVTM and CDR2 ANQGSEA. The CDR3 contains 13 residues. Trimming stripped 4 bases from V and 2 bases from J, with 11 bases between. The CDR3 nucleotides are TGCAGCGTTGCTCGGGGCCATAACACTGAAGCTTTCTTT. Protein: CSVARGHNTEAFF. The full variable domain, its missing parts supplied by reference TRBV29-1 and TRBJ1-1, is SAVISQKPSRDICQRGTSLTIQCQVDSQVTMMFWYRQQPGQSLTLIATANQGSEATYESGFVIDKFPISRPNLTFSTLTVSNMSPEDSSIYLCSVARGHNTEAFFGQGTRLTVV.

The rearrangement links TRBV5-1 to TRBJ2-3, with D possibly called TRBD1 or TRBD2 (5 bases each). The CDR3 length is 16 residues. Germline V lookup: CDR1 SGHRS, CDR2 YFSETQ. With 0 bases removed from V and 2 bases from J, the gap between germline ends came to 13 bases. The CDR3 protein is CASSLGPGPFTDTQYF. CDR3 DNA sequence: TGCGCCAGCAGCTTGGGGCCGGGACCGTTCACAGATACGCAGTATTTT.

The rearrangement uses TRBV30 and TRBJ1-1, with 7 bases identical to TRBD1. The CDR3 extends over 15 amino acids. The J segment lost 11 bases and the V segment lost 1 base, leaving 16 bases of the junction unmatched. Germline V gene data show CDR1 as GTSNPN and CDR2 as SVGIG (reference sequence). CDR3 in amino acids: CAWSDNLDPGQSAFF. The CDR3 coding sequence is TGTGCCTGGAGTGATAATCTGGATCCGGGACAGTCGGCTTTCTTT.

This clone was seen a handful of times. The chain employs TRBV7-9 and TRBJ2-5; D not resolved. CDR1 is SEHNR and CDR2 is FQNEAQ in the germline V gene (reference sequence). Deletions cut 1 base from V and 3 bases from J, with 6 bases between. This CDR3 is 13 amino acids long. CDR3 in DNA: TGTGCCAGCAGCTTAGTGTCGAAAGAGACCCAGTACTTC. The encoded protein is CASSLVSKETQYF.

The gene calls are TRBV30 and TRBJ1-1, with a possible D match to TRBD1 (5 bases). The CDR3 has 12 residues. The V end was cut by 2 bases, the J end by 11 bases, with 15 bases between. CDR1 is GTSNPN, CDR2 SVGIG, per germline (reference sequence). The CDR3 is CAWSPWAGMAFF. Written as DNA, the CDR3 is TGTGCCTGGAGTCCTTGGGCAGGGATGGCTTTCTTT.

The table lists this clone with a few counts. This sequence joins TRBV5-1 and TRBJ1-1; no clear D gene. Germline V lookup: CDR1 SGHRS, CDR2 YFSETQ. This CDR3 is built from 14 residues. Trimming cost V 5 bases and J 8 bases, with 19 bases left between them. The CDR3 spells CASSAGRIDGEAFF. The CDR3, as DNA: TGCGCCAGCAGTGCGGGCAGGATCGACGGAGAAGCTTTCTTT.

CDR3 coding DNA: TGTGCCAGCAGCACAGGGGGGTATTCACCCCTCCACTTT. It specifies CASSTGGYSPLHF. V is TRBV14 and J is TRBJ1-6, with 8 bases that match TRBD1. This CDR3 has 13 residues. The germline gives CDR1 SGHDN, CDR2 FVKESK. V lost 5 bases and J lost 8; bases outside the gene matches: 2.

The table lists this clone with a count of one. The rearrangement joins TRBV30 to TRBJ1-1, with TRBD1 identical over 8 bases. This CDR3 has 13 residues. CDR1 and CDR2 (germline): GTSNPN, SVGIG (reference sequence). V shed 8 bases and J 1 base; nucleotides not matched to a gene: 6. The CDR3 DNA reads TGTGCCGGGGACGGGACAGGGAACACTGAAGCTTTCTTT. This sequence encodes CAGDGTGNTEAFF.

The chain combines TRBV18 with TRBJ1-1; D is undetermined. The CDR3 contains 14 residues. The V end was cut by 1 base, the J end by 0 bases, with 6 bases between. Germline V gives CDR1 KGHSH, CDR2 LQKENI. The CDR3: CASSPLGMNTEAFF. For the CDR3, the DNA is TGTGCCAGCTCACCACTGGGGATGAACACTGAAGCTTTCTTT.

This chain connects TRBV5-4 to TRBJ1-6, with D tentatively TRBD1 (6 bases). Germline loops: CDR1 SGHNT, CDR2 YYREEE (reference sequence). This CDR3 region has 14 residues. V was trimmed by 5 bases and J by 8 bases, leaving 14 bases between them. The CDR3 bases are TGTGCCAGCAGTCAAGCCAGGGGTGATTCACCCCTCCACTTT. It encodes CASSQARGDSPLHF.

CDR3 amino acids: CSVIATYYEQYF. CDR3 bases: TGCAGCGTTATCGCGACATACTACGAGCAGTACTTC. The chain recombines TRBV29-1 with TRBJ2-7; D not resolved. The CDR3 length is 12 residues. Germline CDR1 reads SQVTM; CDR2 reads ANQGSEA. V lost 5 bases and J lost 3, with 11 bases in between.

The chain combines TRBV7-8 with TRBJ2-5, with 9 bases that match TRBD2. Germline V gene data show CDR1 as SGHVS and CDR2 as FQNEAQ. V shed 6 bases and J 1 base; nucleotides not matched to a gene: 15. There are 18 residues in the CDR3. The chain's CDR3 is CASRPRLAAPSPQETQYF. The CDR3 nucleotides are TGTGCCAGCAGACCTAGACTAGCGGCGCCGTCCCCCCAAGAGACCCAGTACTTC.